Presented here are 25 T cell receptor beta chains from one specimen sequenced in a study of beta chain features in type 1 diabetes. Study results and limitations: The study found moderately but significantly shorter TCRB CDR3s in all four CD4+ subsets of Type 1 diabetes patients.

Their antigen targets remain unknown. Investigators reverse transcribed all isolated RNA, so they sequenced expressed TCRB transcripts. Using immunoSEQ multiplex PCR, the repertoire was profiled, and TCRdb retains in-frame clones only, with some absent. The repertoire has 95,000 to 150,000 clones, about 15% of them found once; the top ten carry 2% to 2.5%. Sequenced material: central memory CD4+ T cells from blood. These receptors came from a man aged 25 to 40 with type 1 diabetes.

The chain recombines TRBV6-6 with TRBJ2-7; D is perhaps TRBD1 (6 bases). Trimming cost V 6 bases and J 7 bases, with 16 bases left between them. Germline-derived CDR1 and CDR2 are MNHNY and SVGAGI (reference sequence). This CDR3 region has 13 residues. As DNA, the CDR3 is TGTGCCAGCAGACCCTTAACAGGGTCTGAGCAGTACTTC. The encoded protein is CASRPLTGSEQYF.

The chain has TRBV13 and TRBJ2-3, with 12 bases lining up with TRBD2. With V trimmed by 4 bases and J by 2 bases, 1 base remained unmatched. Looked up from germline, CDR1 is PRHDT and CDR2 is FYEKMQ (reference sequence). This CDR3 has 15 amino acids. The CDR3 nucleotides read TGTGCCAGCAGCTCTAGCGGGGGGGCCACAGATACGCAGTATTTT. Its protein product is CASSSSGGATDTQYF.

This clone was picked up one time. The rearrangement uses TRBV6-5 and TRBJ1-1, with 7 bases that match TRBD1. This CDR3 comprises 15 residues. V lost 10 bases and J lost 0; bases outside the gene matches: 11. Germline V gives CDR1 MNHEY, CDR2 SVGAGI. The CDR3 nucleotides read TGTGCCACCCAAAGACAGGGTTCGTTGAACACTGAAGCTTTCTTT. Residues: CATQRQGSLNTEAFF.

J is TRBJ1-4 and V is TRBV5-6; tentatively, D is TRBD1 (6 bases). The germline V and J ends were trimmed by 7 bases and 8 bases, with 15 bases remaining between them. Per the germline V gene, CDR1 is SGHDT and CDR2 is YYEEEE. CDR3 length: 13 amino acids. The CDR3 DNA sequence: TGTGCCAGCGGACCCGGGACACAGGAAAAACTGTTTTTT. It specifies CASGPGTQEKLFF.

As for this clone: This may be a read error: a much more frequent sequence differs by one nucleotide. CDR3 region: CASSSYRADRGGYNEQFF. The DNA for the CDR3 is TGTGCCAGCAGTTCATATCGGGCGGACAGGGGGGGCTACAATGAGCAGTTCTTC. The chain recombines TRBV27 with TRBJ2-1; 10 bases fit TRBD1. Germline V gene sequence: CDR1 MNHEY, CDR2 SMNVEV (reference sequence). The CDR3 runs to 18 residues. V shed 4 bases, J shed 3 bases, and the junction held 12 bases outside the gene matches.

This clone was counted only a few times. The rearrangement uses TRBV5-1 and TRBJ2-1; D call uncertain. This CDR3 contains 12 residues. Germline V lookup: CDR1 SGHRS, CDR2 YFSETQ. Trimming shortened V by 4 bases and J by 5 bases, and 7 bases separated the two germline ends. CDR3 sequence: CASSLNNNEQFF. The DNA for the CDR3 is TGCGCCAGCAGCCTGAACAACAATGAGCAGTTCTTC. Using reference TRBV5-1 and TRBJ2-1 for the parts outside the CDR3, the full variable domain is KAGVTQTPRYLIKTRGQQVTLSCSPISGHRSVSWYQQTPGQGLQFLFEYFSETQRNKGNFPGRFSGRQFSNSRSEMNVSTLELGDSALYLCASSLNNNEQFFGPGTRLTVL.

This clone was observed at least ten times. The chain recombines TRBV30 with TRBJ2-3, with TRBD2 identical over 10 bases. This CDR3 is built from 14 residues. With 3 bases clipped from V and 1 base from J, the junction kept 1 base outside the gene matches. Germline CDR1 GTSNPN, CDR2 SVGIG (reference sequence). The DNA of the CDR3 is TGTGCCTGGAGGCTAGCGGGGGGCACAGATACGCAGTATTTT. Translated: CAWRLAGGTDTQYF.

J is TRBJ1-1 and V is TRBV9; 8 bases fit TRBD1. Germline CDR1 reads SGDLS; CDR2 reads YYNGEE. The CDR3 extends over 13 amino acids. The V segment lost 4 bases and the J segment 4 bases; nucleotides outside the gene matches: 3. CDR3 in amino acids: CASSQGASTEAFF. The CDR3 bases are TGTGCCAGCAGCCAGGGGGCAAGCACTGAAGCTTTCTTT.

There are a few counts of this clone. The rearrangement joins TRBV29-1 to TRBJ2-3, with TRBD2 identical over 9 bases. This CDR3 region has 14 residues. Looked up from germline, CDR1 is SQVTM and CDR2 is ANQGSEA. The trim removed 3 bases at V and 7 bases at J, leaving 8 bases unmatched. CDR3 protein: CSVEGPAGGYTQYF. Here the CDR3 DNA reads TGCAGCGTTGAGGGCCCAGCGGGGGGATATACGCAGTATTTT.

This clone ranks as medium-sized (0.01 to 0.1%). The chain employs TRBV7-9 and TRBJ2-6; 8 positions agree with TRBD1. Germline V gives CDR1 SEHNR, CDR2 FQNEAQ (reference sequence). V was pared by 4 bases and J by 0 bases, with 11 bases of the junction left unmatched. The CDR3 has 19 residues. The CDR3, as DNA: TGTGCCAGCAGCTCCATTCGACAGGGGCCTAGCTCTGGGGCCAACGTCCTGACTTTC. Translating it yields CASSSIRQGPSSGANVLTF. Full variable domain (outside the CDR3, taken from reference TRBV7-9 and TRBJ2-6): DTGVSQNPRHKITKRGQNVTFRCDPISEHNRLYWYRQTLGQGPEFLTYFQNEAQLEKSRLLSDRFSAERPKGSFSTLEIQRTEQGDSAMYLCASSSIRQGPSSGANVLTFGAGSRLTVL.

The chain joins TRBV6-6 to TRBJ2-7; the match to TRBD1 covers 7 bases. The CDR3 spans 12 residues. With 6 bases clipped from V and 2 bases from J, the junction kept 1 base outside the gene matches. CDR1 is MNHNY, CDR2 SVGAGI, per germline (reference sequence). CDR3 sequence: CASSTGAYEQYF. The CDR3 DNA is TGTGCCAGCAGCACAGGGGCCTACGAGCAGTACTTC.

The V gene is TRBV14, the J gene TRBJ2-1; the D gene is possibly TRBD1 (7 bases). V was shortened by 0 bases and J by 3 bases, with 12 bases between the two germline ends. Germline CDR1 is SGHDN and CDR2 is FVKESK. The CDR3 covers 16 residues. The CDR3, as DNA: TGTGCCAGCAGCCAAGATCGGGGGACAGTCTACAATGAGCAGTTCTTC. This translates into CASSQDRGTVYNEQFF. Filled out from reference TRBV14 and TRBJ2-1, the complete variable domain reads EAGVTQFPSHSVIEKGQTVTLRCDPISGHDNLYWYRRVMGKEIKFLLHFVKESKQDESGMPNNRFLAERTGGTYSTLKVQPAELEDSGVYFCASSQDRGTVYNEQFFGPGTRLTVL.

The genes are TRBV7-2 and TRBJ2-3; possible D gene TRBD2, 5 bases. Germline V lookup: CDR1 SGHTA, CDR2 FQGNSA. The CDR3 runs 16 residues. The germline V and J ends were trimmed by 3 bases and 4 bases, with 17 bases remaining between them. In DNA form, the CDR3 reads TGTGCCAGCAGCTTGAGCGGACTCACTCGCCCAGATACGCAGTATTTT. Protein sequence: CASSLSGLTRPDTQYF.

The chain recombines TRBV2 with TRBJ1-6; 10 bases line up with TRBD1. The germline V gene encodes CDR1 SNHLY and CDR2 FYNNEI. The CDR3 runs 15 residues. V shed 3 bases, J shed 11 bases, and the junction held 7 bases outside the gene matches. The CDR3 is CASSEETGGYAPLHF. The CDR3 nucleotides are TGTGCCAGCAGTGAGGAGACAGGGGGCTATGCACCCCTCCACTTT.

This clone turned up a few times. The rearrangement joins TRBV7-2 to TRBJ1-1; no reliable D call. V dropped 0 bases and J dropped 3 bases, with 5 bases sitting between them. This CDR3 has 13 residues. Per germline, CDR1 SGHTA and CDR2 FQGNSA. CDR3 sequence: CASSLALYTEAFF. The CDR3 nucleotides read TGTGCCAGCAGCTTAGCTTTATACACTGAAGCTTTCTTT.

The gene calls are TRBV28 and TRBJ1-2; TRBD1 matches at 9 bases. In germline, CDR1 is MDHEN, CDR2 SYDVKM. After removal of 6 bases from V and 0 bases from J, the junction contained 8 bases not matched to a gene. CDR3 size: 16 residues. For the CDR3, the DNA is TGTGCCAGCAGGCCGGGACAGGGACATTCTAACTATGGCTACACCTTC. It codes for CASRPGQGHSNYGYTF.

This clone was seen a few times. The rearrangement joins TRBV27 to TRBJ2-1, with 11 bases identical to TRBD2. V trimming: 4 bases; J trimming: 0 bases; junction bases outside the gene matches: 5. The germline CDR1 and CDR2 sequences are MNHEY and SMNVEV (reference sequence). The CDR3 runs 17 residues. The CDR3 sequence: CASSWASGGSSYNEQFF. Here the CDR3 DNA reads TGTGCCAGCAGTTGGGCTAGCGGGGGGAGCTCCTACAATGAGCAGTTCTTC.

Concerning this clone: Possible read error: a much larger clone is one base away. The gene calls are TRBV13 and TRBJ2-1, with D hard to call. Trimming cost V 5 bases and J 4 bases, with 3 bases left between them. This CDR3 region has 11 residues. Germline V gene data show CDR1 as PRHDT and CDR2 as FYEKMQ (reference sequence). This chain's CDR3 is CASSTYNEQFF. CDR3 DNA: TGTGCCAGCAGCACGTACAATGAGCAGTTCTTC.

This clone was counted only a few times. The chain is built from TRBV19 and TRBJ2-5, with D hard to call. CDR3 length equals 15 residues. Trimming removed 3 bases at V and 5 bases at J, with 16 bases between. Germline V gene sequence: CDR1 LNHDA, CDR2 SQIVND (reference sequence). CDR3 in DNA: TGTGCCAGTAGTATTGCTACTACCGCCGGGGAGACCCAGTACTTC. Translating it yields CASSIATTAGETQYF.

In this sample, this clone turned up a few times. The chain recombines TRBV5-1 with TRBJ2-3; TRBD2 agrees at 10 bases. The germline V gene encodes CDR1 SGHRS and CDR2 YFSETQ. With V trimmed by 5 bases and J by 6 bases, 6 bases remained unmatched. This CDR3 is 14 amino acids long. DNA for the CDR3: TGCGCCAGCAGGAGTAGCGGGGGGACCGATACGCAGTATTTT. Translated, it gives CASRSSGGTDTQYF.

The gene calls are TRBV9 and TRBJ1-2, with D perhaps matching TRBD1 (5 bases). The CDR3 loop spans 15 amino acids. Trimming took off 4 bases at V and 0 bases at J, with 13 bases between the two ends. Germline V gene lookup returns CDR1 SGDLS and CDR2 YYNGEE. The CDR3 nucleotides are TGTGCCAGCAGCCTCCGTCAGGGTCCTAACTATGGCTACACCTTC. Its protein product is CASSLRQGPNYGYTF.

The gene calls are TRBV6-6 and TRBJ1-6, with unresolved D. The CDR3 is made up of 14 amino acids. Germline lookup yields CDR1 MNHNY and CDR2 SVGAGI (reference sequence). Deletions cut 6 bases from V and 9 bases from J, with 15 bases between. Written as DNA, the CDR3 is TGTGCCAGCAGGGCCGAGTCAGAAACTTCACCCCTCCACTTT. It codes for CASRAESETSPLHF.

Many counts were recorded for this clone. The V and J genes are TRBV29-1 and TRBJ2-5; D ambiguous. The CDR3 extends over 11 amino acids. Germline assignment: CDR1 SQVTM and CDR2 ANQGSEA. With 4 bases removed from V and 2 bases from J, the gap between germline ends came to 5 bases. DNA for the CDR3: TGCAGCGTTGTTCTTCAAGAGACCCAGTACTTC. Translating gives CSVVLQETQYF.

This clone was seen a few times. The chain employs TRBV9 and TRBJ2-2; tentatively, D is TRBD1 (5 bases). V lost 3 bases and J lost 5, with 8 bases in between. Germline V gene sequence: CDR1 SGDLS, CDR2 YYNGEE. The length of the CDR3 is 13 residues. CDR3 DNA: TGTGCCAGCAGCGCCCGACAGACCGGGGAGCTGTTTTTT. Its translation is CASSARQTGELFF.

This chain links TRBV5-4 with TRBJ1-4; 8 nucleotides align to TRBD1. There are 15 residues in the CDR3. Losses at the gene ends were 4 bases for V and 3 bases for J; bases not matched to a gene: 5. Germline CDR1 is SGHNT and CDR2 is YYREEE (reference sequence). The CDR3 region is CASSQGARANEKLFF. Written as DNA, the CDR3 is TGTGCCAGCAGCCAGGGGGCCAGAGCTAATGAAAAACTGTTTTTT.